The rows below give T cell receptor beta chains drawn from one sample of a study of blood T cell repertoires in COVID-19. Data came from immunoSEQ multiplex PCR; TCRdb stores just in-frame clones and leaves some out. Altogether 95,000 to 150,000 clones are present, around four fifths being singletons, with the ten largest covering roughly 25%. The sample consisted of peripheral blood. The receptors were sampled from a human donor in a cohort sampled during active COVID-19. The CDR3 runs from the conserved cysteine through the conserved F or W. A D gene is named only where the DNA matches it firmly.

>TRBJ1-1|-|TRBV7-4
CASSDHKNNTEAFF
>TRBJ1-2|-|TRBV7-2
CASSSTPQGLYGYTF
>TRBJ1-2|TRBD1|TRBV7-9
CASSIDRGRGYGYTF
>TRBJ2-1|-|TRBV7-2
CASRVALGLGSDEQFF
>TRBJ1-2|TRBD1|TRBV7-9
CASSLDRGWNGYTF
>TRBJ2-5|TRBD1|TRBV27
CASATALGQGQETQYF
>TRBJ1-1|-|TRBV30
CAWSGDSNTEAFF
>TRBJ1-1|-|TRBV27
CASSSGGREAFF
>TRBJ1-1|-|TRBV21-1
CASSTTANTEAFF
>TRBJ2-2|TRBD1|TRBV27
CASSLRTGGANTGELFF
>TRBJ2-3|-|TRBV27
CASKAADTQYF
>TRBJ1-2|-|TRBV4-2
CASSQESSPTGYTF
>TRBJ2-3|-|TRBV6-5
CASSYGGSTDTQYF
>TRBJ2-2|TRBD2|TRBV3-1/TRBV3-2
CASSPLAGGPVNTGELFF
>TRBJ1-2|-|TRBV6-2/TRBV6-3
CASSYTDSDLDYGYTF
>TRBJ2-3|TRBD2|TRBV4-1
CASSGTGASGGWNAQYF
>TRBJ2-7|TRBD1|TRBV18
CASSRPTGVEQYF
>TRBJ2-3|TRBD2|TRBV9
CASSPPGLAGTF
>TRBJ1-3|-|TRBV30
CAWSVTGSSGNTIYF
>TRBJ2-3|-|TRBV24-1
CATSDSGTFPTDTQYF
>TRBJ1-2|TRBD1|TRBV2
CASSAPITGGADYGYTF
>TRBJ2-1|-|TRBV7-3
CASSPSSYNEQFF
>TRBJ2-3|-|TRBV7-9
CASNSRGTDTQYF